A single sample gave rise to the 9 T cell receptor beta chains below, sequenced in a study of blood T cell repertoires in COVID-19. Clones were sequenced by immunoSEQ multiplex PCR, and TCRdb holds only the in-frame ones, with some missing. The sample carries about 130,000 clones, more than 90% recorded once. The sequenced material came from peripheral blood. All receptors derive from a man in his forties or fifties with active COVID-19.

J is TRBJ1-3 and V is TRBV12-5; unclear D gene. Germline assignment: CDR1 LGHNT and CDR2 FRNRAP. The CDR3 covers 14 residues. V lost 6 bases and J lost 4, with 13 bases in between. The CDR3 nucleotides are TGTGCTAGTGGGGCCGGGAGTCAAGGAAACACCATATATTTT. Translated, it gives CASGAGSQGNTIYF.

The J gene is TRBJ2-7, the V gene TRBV7-9; 12 bases match TRBD2. The trim removed 1 base at V and 7 bases at J, leaving 8 bases unmatched. CDR3 length equals 16 residues. Germline CDR1 reads SEHNR; CDR2 reads FQNEAQ (reference sequence). The CDR3 nucleotides read TGTGCCAGCAGCTTAGTTCTAGCGGGAGGGCCGGAGGAGCAGTACGTC. Translation gives CASSLVLAGGPEEQYV.

This CDR3 is CASSSSGSLAKNIQYF. CDR3 nucleotides: TGTGCCAGCAGCTCCTCGGGATCCCTAGCCAAAAACATTCAGTACTTC. This sequence joins TRBV7-2 and TRBJ2-4, with D possibly being TRBD2 (5 bases). CDR1 is SGHTA and CDR2 is FQGNSA in the germline V gene. The V and J ends lost 4 bases and 0 bases respectively, with 13 bases between them. CDR3 size: 16 residues.

The genes are TRBV2 and TRBJ1-4; D might be TRBD1 (5 bases). Trimming took off 5 bases at V and 7 bases at J, with 11 bases between the two ends. The CDR3 is made up of 13 amino acids. Germline-derived CDR1 and CDR2 are SNHLY and FYNNEI. The CDR3 sequence: CASSIQGFEKLFF. Written as DNA, the CDR3 is TGTGCCAGCAGTATCCAGGGATTTGAAAAACTGTTTTTT.

The chain has TRBV7-2 and TRBJ2-1; the D gene is possibly TRBD1 (6 bases). Germline CDR1 reads SGHTA; CDR2 reads FQGNSA. CDR3 length: 15 amino acids. V lost 1 base and J lost 9, with 16 bases in between. The CDR3 region is CASSLVPRGRGEQFF. The CDR3 bases are TGTGCCAGCAGCTTAGTTCCCAGGGGACGGGGTGAGCAGTTCTTC.

V is TRBV7-9 and J is TRBJ1-2; TRBD1 is a possible D gene (5 bases). This CDR3 contains 15 residues. The germline V and J ends were trimmed by 2 bases and 6 bases, with 16 bases remaining between them. From germline, CDR1 is SEHNR and CDR2 FQNEAQ (reference sequence). CDR3 nucleotide sequence: TGTGCCAGCAGCTTATATCGGGGCCGCGGGGATGGCTACACCTTC. This encodes CASSLYRGRGDGYTF. Looking up the rest from reference TRBV7-9 and TRBJ1-2 gives the full variable domain: DTGVSQNPRHKITKRGQNVTFRCDPISEHNRLYWYRQTLGQGPEFLTYFQNEAQLEKSRLLSDRFSAERPKGSFSTLEIQRTEQGDSAMYLCASSLYRGRGDGYTFGSGTRLTVV.

This chain connects TRBV6-2 or TRBV6-3 to TRBJ1-1; 7 bases are a match to TRBD1. The CDR3 is 14 residues long. The ends lost 6 bases at V and 1 base at J; junction bases unmatched: 5. In germline, CDR1 is MNHEY, CDR2 SVGEGT. The CDR3 sequence: CASSLGQSNTEAFF. In nucleotides, the CDR3 is TGTGCCAGCAGCCTGGGACAGTCGAACACTGAAGCTTTCTTT.

V gene TRBV2 combines with J gene TRBJ1-1; D is ambiguous. The CDR3 is 13 amino acids. Trimming removed 5 bases at V and 4 bases at J, with 11 bases between. The V gene's germline CDR1 is SNHLY and CDR2 FYNNEI. CDR3 sequence reads: CASSTTSGTEAFF. DNA for the CDR3: TGTGCCAGCAGTACCACAAGCGGCACTGAAGCTTTCTTT.

The V and J genes are TRBV7-2 and TRBJ2-2, with TRBD2 identical over 12 bases. The J segment lost 7 bases and the V segment lost 4 bases, leaving 10 bases of the junction unmatched. This CDR3 has 17 amino acids. Germline-derived CDR1 and CDR2 are SGHTA and FQGNSA. The CDR3 sequence: CASSSQPGLAGIGELFF. The CDR3 bases are TGTGCCAGCAGCTCCCAGCCGGGACTAGCGGGTATCGGGGAGCTGTTTTTT.